Following are 14 T cell receptor beta chains from one sample sequenced in a study of blood T cell repertoires in COVID-19. TCRdb's copy holds only in-frame clones and misses some; the assay was immunoSEQ multiplex PCR. The data hold fewer than 250,000 clones, with approximately 80% observed a single time. Specimen: peripheral blood. These receptors all come from a man in his thirties or forties with active or convalescent COVID-19.

The chain recombines TRBV28 with TRBJ2-7; 10 bases line up with TRBD1. With 6 bases clipped from V and 3 bases from J, the junction kept 8 bases outside the gene matches. This CDR3 comprises 15 residues. Germline V lookup: CDR1 MDHEN, CDR2 SYDVKM. The CDR3 DNA is TGTGCCAGCAGCCCAGGGACAGGGGCGCACTACGAGCAGTACTTC. Translation: CASSPGTGAHYEQYF.

The chain recombines TRBV21-1 with TRBJ1-3; the DNA was not compared with TRBD1, the D call given in the table. TRBV21-1 is a known pseudogene. The CDR3 consists of 14 residues. The CDR3 loop is CASSKERTGTGGLF. The DNA of the CDR3 is TGTGCCAGCAGCAAAGAACGTACTGGGACAGGGGGCCTTTTT.

The CDR3 protein is CATSDSRRGNTGELFF. For the CDR3, the DNA is TGTGCCACCAGTGATTCCAGACGGGGGAACACCGGGGAGCTGTTTTTT. The chain employs TRBV24-1 and TRBJ2-2; a possible D gene is TRBD2 (5 bases). Per the germline V gene, CDR1 is KGHDR and CDR2 is SFDVKD. Trimming shortened V by 2 bases and J by 1 base, and 10 bases separated the two germline ends. The CDR3 length is 16 residues.

The chain joins TRBV30 to TRBJ2-3; TRBD1 might be the D (6 bases). The V and J ends lost 3 bases and 2 bases respectively, with 15 bases between them. The CDR3 consists of 15 residues. The germline CDR1 and CDR2 sequences are GTSNPN and SVGIG (reference sequence). The CDR3: CAWSGTGTPTDTQYF. In nucleotides, the CDR3 is TGTGCCTGGAGCGGAACAGGGACCCCCACAGATACGCAGTATTTT.

The chain combines TRBV6-1 with TRBJ1-3; D is unresolved. The CDR3 totals 19 residues. CDR1 MNHNS and CDR2 SASEGT come from the germline V gene. Trimming shortened V by 0 bases and J by 0 bases, and 18 bases separated the two germline ends. CDR3 residues: CASSEALDVRTHSGNTIYF. CDR3 coding DNA: TGTGCCAGCAGTGAAGCCCTAGATGTCAGAACCCACTCTGGAAACACCATATATTTT.

J is TRBJ2-1 and V is TRBV7-8, with 9 bases fitting TRBD2. The CDR3 loop spans 16 amino acids. The germline V gene encodes CDR1 SGHVS and CDR2 FQNEAQ. V gave up 3 bases and J gave up 6 bases; unmatched junction bases: 9. In DNA, the CDR3 is TGTGCCAGCAGCTTGACGGCTAGCGGGACTCTCAATGAGCAGTTCTTC. Amino acids: CASSLTASGTLNEQFF.

The chain uses TRBV5-1 and TRBJ1-6; TRBD1 matches 8 bases. The ends lost 5 bases at V and 6 bases at J; junction bases unmatched: 7. The germline V gene encodes CDR1 SGHRS and CDR2 YFSETQ. CDR3 length equals 15 residues. CDR3 DNA: TGCGCCAGCAGTCAAAACAGGGGGGGTAATTCACCCCTCCACTTT. It translates to CASSQNRGGNSPLHF.

The genes are TRBV6-2 or TRBV6-3 and TRBJ2-1, with a tentative D call TRBD1 (5 bases). Germline CDR1 MNHEY, CDR2 SVGEGT. V was trimmed by 6 bases and J by 8 bases, leaving 23 bases between them. The CDR3 totals 16 residues. CDR3 protein: CASSPPGAQLRYEQFF. The CDR3 DNA follows: TGTGCCAGCAGCCCTCCTGGGGCTCAACTCAGGTATGAGCAGTTCTTC.

The chain carries TRBV6-5 and TRBJ1-6; unclear D gene. CDR1 and CDR2 (germline): MNHEY, SVGAGI. The CDR3 covers 15 residues. The V end was cut by 3 bases, the J end by 0 bases, with 6 bases between. The CDR3 here is CASSYGSSYNSPLHF. The CDR3 DNA follows: TGTGCCAGCAGTTATGGCAGCTCCTATAATTCACCCCTCCACTTT.

The rearrangement uses TRBV6-5 and TRBJ1-1; D remains ambiguous. The germline V gene has CDR1 MNHEY and CDR2 SVGAGI. The CDR3 covers 13 residues. The ends were cut back, 5 bases at V and 8 bases at J, with 15 bases in the middle. Written as DNA, the CDR3 is TGTGCCAGCAGTCCAACGGCCGGGAAAGAAGCTTTCTTT. Translated: CASSPTAGKEAFF.

In its sample, this clone was seen a few times. This chain joins TRBV29-1 and TRBJ2-7, with TRBD2 matching 8 bases. The CDR3 runs to 14 residues. V gave up 1 base and J gave up 2 bases; unmatched junction bases: 4. CDR1 is SQVTM, CDR2 ANQGSEA, per germline. Here the CDR3 reads CSVEVGSGTYEQYF. For the CDR3, the DNA is TGCAGCGTTGAAGTAGGTAGCGGGACCTACGAGCAGTACTTC.

This chain connects TRBV5-6 to TRBJ2-7, with a tentative D call TRBD2 (6 bases). This CDR3 contains 15 residues. The V gene's germline CDR1 is SGHDT and CDR2 YYEEEE. V dropped 1 base and J dropped 0 bases, with 11 bases sitting between them. Written as DNA, the CDR3 is TGTGCCAGCAGCTTGTCACGGGACTCCTCCTACGAGCAGTACTTC. Translating gives CASSLSRDSSYEQYF.

V and J are TRBV3-1 (or the pseudogene TRBV3-2) and TRBJ2-1; the match to TRBD2 covers 8 bases. This CDR3 comprises 14 residues. Trimming at V came to 3 bases and at J to 4 bases, leaving 2 bases not matched to a gene. Germline V gene lookup returns CDR1 LGHDT and CDR2 YNNKEL (reference sequence). The CDR3 sequence: CASSHSSGYNEQFF. The CDR3 DNA reads TGTGCCAGCAGCCACTCTAGCGGGTACAATGAGCAGTTCTTC.

The chain combines TRBV5-1 with TRBJ1-6, with 7 bases identical to TRBD1. The junction had 5 bases not matched to a gene; V was cut back by 0 bases and J by 5 bases. Germline lookup yields CDR1 SGHRS and CDR2 YFSETQ. The CDR3 spans 16 residues. CDR3 amino acids: CASSLAQTGNNSPLHF. The CDR3 bases are TGCGCCAGCAGCTTGGCCCAGACAGGGAATAATTCACCCCTCCACTTT.